Included here is one T cell receptor (beta chain) sequence, with context. The antigen remains unidentified. The data were obtained in a study of cytomegalovirus exposure and HLA in healthy donors. General observations from the study: It was 150 to 200 TCR beta chains that were listed as cytomegalovirus-associated. Reports indicate that TCR beta sequences accurately predicted the HLA-A and HLA-B alleles of most subjects.

Germline CDR1 and CDR2: SGHRS and YFSETQ. The CDR3 covers 17 residues. The trim removed 6 bases at V and 0 bases at J, leaving 10 bases unmatched. A multiplex PCR was run with 60 Vbeta primers and 13 Jbeta primers. Some clones are missing from TCRdb's copy, which holds only in-frame ones; the method was immunoSEQ multiplex PCR. Found here are about 100,000 clones, about 74% of them singletons; the top ten hold around 15%. The chain recombines TRBV5-1 with TRBJ2-3, with 10 positions matching TRBD2. The clonotype originates from a middle-aged woman in good health and CMV-seropositive. The sequenced sample was PBMCs. CDR3 residues: CASKEASGGFSTDTQYF. CDR3 in DNA: TGCGCCAGCAAGGAAGCTAGCGGGGGCTTTAGCACAGATACGCAGTATTTT. Based on the CDR3 plus reference TRBV5-1 and TRBJ2-3, the full variable domain is KAGVTQTPRYLIKTRGQQVTLSCSPISGHRSVSWYQQTPGQGLQFLFEYFSETQRNKGNFPGRFSGRQFSNSRSEMNVSTLELGDSALYLCASKEASGGFSTDTQYFGPGTRLTVL.